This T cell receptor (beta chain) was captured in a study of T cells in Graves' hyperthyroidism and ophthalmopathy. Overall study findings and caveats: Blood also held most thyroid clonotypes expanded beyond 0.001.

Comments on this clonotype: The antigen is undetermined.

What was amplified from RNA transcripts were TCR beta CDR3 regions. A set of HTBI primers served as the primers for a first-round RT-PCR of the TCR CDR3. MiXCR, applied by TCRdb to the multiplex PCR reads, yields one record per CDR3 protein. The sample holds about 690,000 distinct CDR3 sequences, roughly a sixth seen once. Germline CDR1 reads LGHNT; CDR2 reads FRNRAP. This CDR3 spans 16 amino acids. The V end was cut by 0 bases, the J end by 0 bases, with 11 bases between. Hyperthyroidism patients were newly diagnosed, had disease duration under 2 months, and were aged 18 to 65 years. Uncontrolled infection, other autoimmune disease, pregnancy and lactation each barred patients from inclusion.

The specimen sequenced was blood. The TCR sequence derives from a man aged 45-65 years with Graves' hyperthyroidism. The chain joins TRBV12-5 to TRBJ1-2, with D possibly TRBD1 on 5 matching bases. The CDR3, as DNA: TGTGCTAGTGGTTTGGTACGGCCGGGGGCTAACTATGGCTACACCTTC. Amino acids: CASGLVRPGANYGYTF. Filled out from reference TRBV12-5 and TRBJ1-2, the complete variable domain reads DARVTQTPRHKVTEMGQEVTMRCQPILGHNTVFWYRQTMMQGLELLAYFRNRAPLDDSGMPKDRFSAEMPDATLATLKIQPSEPRDSAVYFCASGLVRPGANYGYTFGSGTRLTVV.